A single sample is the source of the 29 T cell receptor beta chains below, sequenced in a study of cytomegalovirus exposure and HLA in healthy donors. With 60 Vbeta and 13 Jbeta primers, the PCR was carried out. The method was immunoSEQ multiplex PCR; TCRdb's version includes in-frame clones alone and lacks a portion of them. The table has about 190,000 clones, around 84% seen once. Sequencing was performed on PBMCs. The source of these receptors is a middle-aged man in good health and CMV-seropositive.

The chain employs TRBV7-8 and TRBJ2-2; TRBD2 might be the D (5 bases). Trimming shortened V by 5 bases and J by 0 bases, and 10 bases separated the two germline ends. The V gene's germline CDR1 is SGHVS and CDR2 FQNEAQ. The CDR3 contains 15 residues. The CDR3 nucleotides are TGTGCCAGCAGCCTAACGGGGACGAACACCGGGGAGCTGTTTTTT. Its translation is CASSLTGTNTGELFF.

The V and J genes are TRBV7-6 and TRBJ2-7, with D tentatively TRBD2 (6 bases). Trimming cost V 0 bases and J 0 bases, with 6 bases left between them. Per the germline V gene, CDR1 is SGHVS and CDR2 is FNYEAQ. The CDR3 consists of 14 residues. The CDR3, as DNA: TGTGCCAGCAGCTTAGCGGAGGGCTCCTACGAGCAGTACTTC. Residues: CASSLAEGSYEQYF.

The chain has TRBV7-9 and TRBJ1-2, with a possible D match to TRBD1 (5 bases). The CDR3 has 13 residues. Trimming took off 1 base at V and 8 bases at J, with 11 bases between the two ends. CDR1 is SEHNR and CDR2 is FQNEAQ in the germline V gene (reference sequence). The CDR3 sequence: CASSLEGSRGYTF. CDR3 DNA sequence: TGTGCCAGCAGCTTAGAGGGGTCTCGGGGCTACACCTTC.

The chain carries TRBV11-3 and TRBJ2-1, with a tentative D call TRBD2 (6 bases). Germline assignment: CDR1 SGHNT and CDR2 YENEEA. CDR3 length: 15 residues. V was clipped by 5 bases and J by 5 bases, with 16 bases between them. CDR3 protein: CASSLGVAVNNEQFF. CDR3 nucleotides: TGTGCCAGCAGCCTCGGGGTAGCGGTGAACAATGAGCAGTTCTTC. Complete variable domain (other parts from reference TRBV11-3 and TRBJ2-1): EAGVVQSPRYKIIEKKQPVAFWCNPISGHNTLYWYLQNLGQGPELLIRYENEEAVDDSQLPKDRFSAERLKGVDSTLKIQPAELGDSAVYLCASSLGVAVNNEQFFGPGTRLTVL.

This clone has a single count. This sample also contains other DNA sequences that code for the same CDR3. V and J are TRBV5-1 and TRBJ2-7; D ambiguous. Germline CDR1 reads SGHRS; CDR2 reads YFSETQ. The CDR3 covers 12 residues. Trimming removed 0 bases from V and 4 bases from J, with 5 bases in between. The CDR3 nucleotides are TGCGCCAGCAGCTTGGTCGGTTACGAGCAGTACTTC. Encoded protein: CASSLVGYEQYF.

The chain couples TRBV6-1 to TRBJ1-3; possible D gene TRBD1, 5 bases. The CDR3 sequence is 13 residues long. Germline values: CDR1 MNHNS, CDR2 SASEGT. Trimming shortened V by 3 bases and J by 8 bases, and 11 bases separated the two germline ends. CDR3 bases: TGTGCCAGCAGTGAGCAGGGAAGGGACACCATATATTTT. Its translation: CASSEQGRDTIYF.

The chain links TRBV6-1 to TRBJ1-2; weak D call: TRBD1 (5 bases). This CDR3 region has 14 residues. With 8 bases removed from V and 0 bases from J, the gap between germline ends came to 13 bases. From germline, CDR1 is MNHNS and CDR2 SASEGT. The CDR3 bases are TGTGCCAGCCTAATTACAGGAACTAACTATGGCTACACCTTC. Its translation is CASLITGTNYGYTF.

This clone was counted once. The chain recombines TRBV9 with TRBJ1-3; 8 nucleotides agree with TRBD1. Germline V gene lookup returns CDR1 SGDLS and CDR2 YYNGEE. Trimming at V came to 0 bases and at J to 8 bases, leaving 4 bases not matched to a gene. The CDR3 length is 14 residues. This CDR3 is CASSVDQGADTIYF. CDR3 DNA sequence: TGTGCCAGCAGCGTAGATCAGGGGGCAGACACCATATATTTT.

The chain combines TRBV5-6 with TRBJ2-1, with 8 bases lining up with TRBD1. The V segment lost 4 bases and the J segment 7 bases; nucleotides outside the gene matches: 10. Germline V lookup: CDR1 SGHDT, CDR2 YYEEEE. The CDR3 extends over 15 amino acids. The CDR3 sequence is CASSQPPDRVNEQFF. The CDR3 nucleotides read TGTGCCAGCAGCCAACCCCCGGACAGGGTTAATGAGCAGTTCTTC.

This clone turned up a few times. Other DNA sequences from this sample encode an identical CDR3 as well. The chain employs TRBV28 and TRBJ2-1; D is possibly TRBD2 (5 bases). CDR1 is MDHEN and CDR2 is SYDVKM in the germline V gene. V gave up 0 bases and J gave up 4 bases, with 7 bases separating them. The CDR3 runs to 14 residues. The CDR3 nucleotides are TGTGCCAGCAGTTTATGGGGCGGGTACAATGAGCAGTTCTTC. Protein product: CASSLWGGYNEQFF.

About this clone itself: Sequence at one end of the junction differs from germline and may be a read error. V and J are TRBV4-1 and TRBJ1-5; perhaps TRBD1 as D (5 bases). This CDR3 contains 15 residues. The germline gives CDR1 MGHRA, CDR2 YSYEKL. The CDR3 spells CASSHSGNRNQPQHF. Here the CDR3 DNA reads TGTGCCAGCAGCCATTCAGGGAATCGCAATCAGCCCCAGCATTTT.

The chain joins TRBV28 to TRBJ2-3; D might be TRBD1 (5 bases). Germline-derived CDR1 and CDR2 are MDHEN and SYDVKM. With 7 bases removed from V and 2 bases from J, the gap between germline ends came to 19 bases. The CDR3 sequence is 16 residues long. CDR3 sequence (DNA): TGTGCCAGCATGCGCCACAGGTGGGATTCCACAGATACGCAGTATTTT. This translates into CASMRHRWDSTDTQYF.

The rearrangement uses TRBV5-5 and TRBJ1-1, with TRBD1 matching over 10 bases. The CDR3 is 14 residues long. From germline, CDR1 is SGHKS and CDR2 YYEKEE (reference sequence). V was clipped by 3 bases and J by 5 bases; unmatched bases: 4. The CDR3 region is CASSSGDRGTEAFF. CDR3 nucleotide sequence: TGTGCCAGCAGCTCGGGGGACAGGGGTACTGAAGCTTTCTTT.

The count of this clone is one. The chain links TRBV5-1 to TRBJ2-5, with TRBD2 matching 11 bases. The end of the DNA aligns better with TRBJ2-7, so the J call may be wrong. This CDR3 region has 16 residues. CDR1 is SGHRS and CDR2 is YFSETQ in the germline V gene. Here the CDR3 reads CASSPRLAGTNYEQYF. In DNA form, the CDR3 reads TGCGCCAGCAGCCCACGACTAGCGGGGACTAACTACGAGCAGTACTTC.

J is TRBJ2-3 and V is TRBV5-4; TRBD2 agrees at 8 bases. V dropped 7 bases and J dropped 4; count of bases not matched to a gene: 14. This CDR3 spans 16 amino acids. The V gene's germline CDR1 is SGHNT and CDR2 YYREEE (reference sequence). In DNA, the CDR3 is TGTGCCAGCTCTCGGGGGGGGGAACAGGGCCCAGATACGCAGTATTTT. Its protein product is CASSRGGEQGPDTQYF.

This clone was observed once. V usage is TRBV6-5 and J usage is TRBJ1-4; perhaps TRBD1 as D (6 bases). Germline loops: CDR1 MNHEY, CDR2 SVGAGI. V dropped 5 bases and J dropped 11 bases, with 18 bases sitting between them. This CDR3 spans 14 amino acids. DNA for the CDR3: TGTGCCAGCAGTGAATTGGCAGGGGATGTGAAACTGTTTTTT. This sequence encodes CASSELAGDVKLFF.

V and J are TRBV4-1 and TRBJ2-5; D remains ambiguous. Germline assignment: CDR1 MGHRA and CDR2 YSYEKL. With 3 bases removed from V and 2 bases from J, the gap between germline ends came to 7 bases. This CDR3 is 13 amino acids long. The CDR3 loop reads CASSQRFQETQYF. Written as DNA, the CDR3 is TGCGCCAGCAGCCAGCGGTTTCAAGAGACCCAGTACTTC.

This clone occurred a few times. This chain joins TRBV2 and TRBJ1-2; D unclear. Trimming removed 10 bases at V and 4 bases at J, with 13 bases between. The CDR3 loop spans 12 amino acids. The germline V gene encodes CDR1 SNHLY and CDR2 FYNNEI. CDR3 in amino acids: CAIFERVYGYTF. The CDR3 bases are TGTGCCATCTTTGAACGAGTCTATGGCTACACCTTC. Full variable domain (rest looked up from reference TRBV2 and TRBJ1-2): EPEVTQTPSHQVTQMGQEVILRCVPISNHLYFYWYRQILGQKVEFLVSFYNNEISEKSEIFDDQFSVERPDGSNFTLKIRSTKLEDSAMYFCAIFERVYGYTFGSGTRLTVV.

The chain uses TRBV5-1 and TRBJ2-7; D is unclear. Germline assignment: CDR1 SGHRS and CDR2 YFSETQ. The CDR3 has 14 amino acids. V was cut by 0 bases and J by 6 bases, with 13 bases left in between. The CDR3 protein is CASSLGDTTFEQYF. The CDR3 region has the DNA TGCGCCAGCAGCTTGGGTGACACGACCTTCGAGCAGTACTTC.

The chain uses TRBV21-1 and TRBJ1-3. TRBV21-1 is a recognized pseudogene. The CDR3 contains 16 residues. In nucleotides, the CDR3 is TGTGCCAGCAGCAAACGGGAGGGCAACTCTGGAAACACCATATATTTT. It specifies CASSKREGNSGNTIYF.

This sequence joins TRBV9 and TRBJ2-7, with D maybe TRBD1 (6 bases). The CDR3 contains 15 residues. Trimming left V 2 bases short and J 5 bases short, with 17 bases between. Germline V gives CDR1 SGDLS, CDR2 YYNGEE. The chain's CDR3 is CASSVTGKGADEQYF. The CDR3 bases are TGTGCCAGCAGCGTCACAGGGAAGGGTGCCGACGAGCAGTACTTC.

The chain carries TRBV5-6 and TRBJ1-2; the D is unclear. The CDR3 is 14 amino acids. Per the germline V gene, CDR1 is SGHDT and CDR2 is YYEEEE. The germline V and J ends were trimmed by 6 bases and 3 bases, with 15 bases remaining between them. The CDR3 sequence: CASTMGGRDYGYTF. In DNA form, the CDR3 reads TGTGCCAGCACTATGGGAGGGCGGGACTATGGCTACACCTTC.

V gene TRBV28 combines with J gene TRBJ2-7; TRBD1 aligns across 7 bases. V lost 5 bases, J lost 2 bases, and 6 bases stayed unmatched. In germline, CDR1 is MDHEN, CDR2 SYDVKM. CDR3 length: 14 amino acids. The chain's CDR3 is CASSPRQGPYEQYF. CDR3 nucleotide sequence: TGTGCCAGCAGTCCGCGACAGGGTCCCTACGAGCAGTACTTC.

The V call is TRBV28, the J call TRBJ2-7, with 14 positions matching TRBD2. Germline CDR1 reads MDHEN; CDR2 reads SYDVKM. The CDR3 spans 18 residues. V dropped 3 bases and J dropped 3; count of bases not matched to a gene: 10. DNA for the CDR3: TGTGCCAGCAGTTTTTTCCGACTAGCGGGAGGGCACCACTACGAGCAGTACTTC. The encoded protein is CASSFFRLAGGHHYEQYF.

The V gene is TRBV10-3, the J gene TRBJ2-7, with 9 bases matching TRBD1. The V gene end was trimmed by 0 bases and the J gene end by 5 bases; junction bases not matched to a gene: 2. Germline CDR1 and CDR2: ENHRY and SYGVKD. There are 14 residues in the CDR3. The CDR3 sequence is CAISESGTGNEQYF. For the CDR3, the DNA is TGTGCCATCAGTGAGTCCGGGACAGGGAACGAGCAGTACTTC.

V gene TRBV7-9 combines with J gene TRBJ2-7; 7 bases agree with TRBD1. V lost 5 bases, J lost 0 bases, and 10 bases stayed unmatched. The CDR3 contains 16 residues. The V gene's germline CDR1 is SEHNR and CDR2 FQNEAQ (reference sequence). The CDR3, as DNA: TGTGCCAGCAGCATAGGCCCGGGACAGTACTCCTACGAGCAGTACTTC. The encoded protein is CASSIGPGQYSYEQYF.

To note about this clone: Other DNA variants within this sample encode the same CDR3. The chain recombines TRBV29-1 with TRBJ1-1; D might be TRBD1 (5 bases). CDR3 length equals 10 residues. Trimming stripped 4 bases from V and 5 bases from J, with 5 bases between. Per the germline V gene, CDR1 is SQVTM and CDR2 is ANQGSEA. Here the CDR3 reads CSVAGTEAFF. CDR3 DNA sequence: TGCAGCGTTGCAGGGACTGAAGCTTTCTTT.

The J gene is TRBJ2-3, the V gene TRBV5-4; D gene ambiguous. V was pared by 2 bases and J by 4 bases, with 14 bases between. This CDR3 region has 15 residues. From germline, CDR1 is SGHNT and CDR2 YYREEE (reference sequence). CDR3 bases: TGTGCCAGCAGCTTTCGCACTCGCGTAGCAGATACGCAGTATTTT. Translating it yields CASSFRTRVADTQYF.

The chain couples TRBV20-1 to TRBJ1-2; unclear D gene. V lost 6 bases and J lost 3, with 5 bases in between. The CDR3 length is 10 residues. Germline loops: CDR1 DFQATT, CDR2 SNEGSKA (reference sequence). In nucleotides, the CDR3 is TGCAGTGCGAGGGACTATGGCTACACCTTC. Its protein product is CSARDYGYTF.